A single sample is the source of the 9 T cell receptor beta chains below, sequenced in a study of T cell responses to AZD1222 COVID-19 vaccine. Sequencing used immunoSEQ multiplex PCR; TCRdb keeps in-frame clones, though not all of them. The profile shows about 170,000 clones, 85% to 90% of them singletons. The specimen was peripheral blood, collected 28 days after the second dose of the MenACWY control vaccine. The receptors here all came from an adult who received the MenACWY meningococcal vaccine as a control.

The J gene is TRBJ1-2, the V gene TRBV19; 9 bases match TRBD1. This CDR3 has 17 residues. Germline trimming cut 4 bases from V and 3 bases from J; bases unmatched to any gene: 12. Germline values: CDR1 LNHDA, CDR2 SQIVND (reference sequence). The CDR3 DNA reads TGTGCCAGTAGTACCCCCGCGAGACAGGGGGAACACTATGGCTACACCTTC. Its translation is CASSTPARQGEHYGYTF.

The chain is built from TRBV25-1 and TRBJ2-5, with D unresolved. Germline loops: CDR1 MGHDK, CDR2 SYGVNS. Trimming left V 1 base short and J 1 base short, with 7 bases between. This CDR3 is 14 amino acids long. The CDR3 sequence is CASSESAGQETQYF. The CDR3 nucleotides are TGTGCCAGCAGTGAATCTGCAGGCCAAGAGACCCAGTACTTC.

The chain is built from TRBV30 and TRBJ1-6; possibly TRBD1 for D (6 bases). Trimming took off 1 base at V and 6 bases at J, with 13 bases between the two ends. The CDR3 runs 15 residues. The germline V gene has CDR1 GTSNPN and CDR2 SVGIG (reference sequence). The DNA of the CDR3 is TGTGCCTGGAGTGGCCCAGGGGTCGGTAATTCACCCCTCCACTTT. Encoded protein: CAWSGPGVGNSPLHF.

The chain carries TRBV28 and TRBJ2-7; D might be TRBD1 or TRBD2, each matching 6 bases. V lost 7 bases, J lost 5 bases, and 21 bases lay in between. CDR1 and CDR2 (germline): MDHEN, SYDVKM. CDR3 length equals 15 residues. CDR3 coding DNA: TGTGCCAGCACCGGAGAAGGGGGGCGTTGGGACGAGCAGTACTTC. It is translated as CASTGEGGRWDEQYF.

V is TRBV7-9 and J is TRBJ1-1; D may be TRBD1 (6 bases). The germline V gene encodes CDR1 SEHNR and CDR2 FQNEAQ (reference sequence). The length of the CDR3 is 16 residues. Trimming stripped 6 bases from V and 5 bases from J, with 22 bases between. The chain's CDR3 is CASRAGGLTGRTEAFF. For the CDR3, the DNA is TGTGCCAGCAGGGCCGGGGGTTTGACAGGTAGGACTGAAGCTTTCTTT.

This clone was counted a single time. The CDR3 bases are TGTGCCATCAGTGATCGGCAGGGAAATAATTCACCCCTCCACTTT. Protein product: CAISDRQGNNSPLHF. The V gene is TRBV10-3, the J gene TRBJ1-6, with D possibly TRBD1 on 5 matching bases. This CDR3 contains 15 residues. With 3 bases removed from V and 5 bases from J, the gap between germline ends came to 11 bases. In germline, CDR1 is ENHRY, CDR2 SYGVKD.

The chain employs TRBV5-6 and TRBJ1-5, with D uncertain. Trimming cost V 0 bases and J 2 bases, with 9 bases left between them. Per the germline V gene, CDR1 is SGHDT and CDR2 is YYEEEE. The CDR3 consists of 15 residues. CDR3 nucleotide sequence: TGTGCCAGCAGCTTGGCTTTGATGGGCAATCAGCCCCAGCATTTT. Its protein product is CASSLALMGNQPQHF. The variable domain in full, with the rest retrieved from reference TRBV5-6 and TRBJ1-5, is DAGVTQSPTHLIKTRGQQVTLRCSPKSGHDTVSWYQQALGQGPQFIFQYYEEEERQRGNFPDRFSGHQFPNYSSELNVNALLLGDSALYLCASSLALMGNQPQHFGDGTRLSIL.

The genes are TRBV20-1 and TRBJ1-1; tentative D call: TRBD1 (5 bases). Germline CDR1 DFQATT, CDR2 SNEGSKA (reference sequence). Deletions cut 3 bases from V and 2 bases from J, with 13 bases between. This CDR3 comprises 14 residues. CDR3 sequence: CSASVRGTNTEAFF. For the CDR3, the DNA is TGCAGTGCTAGTGTAAGAGGGACTAACACTGAAGCTTTCTTT.

V is TRBV7-9 and J is TRBJ1-5; tentatively, D is TRBD1 (5 bases). Between the trimmed V and J ends, which lost 4 bases and 6 bases, there was a span of 16 bases. Germline CDR1 SEHNR, CDR2 FQNEAQ (reference sequence). The CDR3 runs to 15 residues. The CDR3 DNA reads as TGTGCCAGCAGCTCCACATTCGCGGGGGGTCAGCCCCAGCATTTT. The encoded protein is CASSSTFAGGQPQHF.